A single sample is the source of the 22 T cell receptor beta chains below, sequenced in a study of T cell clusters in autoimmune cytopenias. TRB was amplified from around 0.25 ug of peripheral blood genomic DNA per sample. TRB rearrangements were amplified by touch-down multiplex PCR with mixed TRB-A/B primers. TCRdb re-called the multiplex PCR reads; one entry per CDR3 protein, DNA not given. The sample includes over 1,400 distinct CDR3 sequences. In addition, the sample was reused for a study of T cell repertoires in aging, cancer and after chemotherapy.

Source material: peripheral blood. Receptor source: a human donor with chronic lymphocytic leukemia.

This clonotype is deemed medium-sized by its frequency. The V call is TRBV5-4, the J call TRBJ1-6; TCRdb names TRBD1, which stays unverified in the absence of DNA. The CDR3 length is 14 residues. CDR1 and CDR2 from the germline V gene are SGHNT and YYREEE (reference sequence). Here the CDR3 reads CASSGWDRESPLHF.

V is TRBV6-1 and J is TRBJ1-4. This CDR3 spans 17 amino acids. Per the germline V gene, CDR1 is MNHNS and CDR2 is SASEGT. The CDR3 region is CASTKTAVKATNEKLFF.

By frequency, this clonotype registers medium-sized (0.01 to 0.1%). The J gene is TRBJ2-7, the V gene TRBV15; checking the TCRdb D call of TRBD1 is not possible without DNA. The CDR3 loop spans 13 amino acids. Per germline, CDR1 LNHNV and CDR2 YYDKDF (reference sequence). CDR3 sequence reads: CATSRRGAYEQYF.

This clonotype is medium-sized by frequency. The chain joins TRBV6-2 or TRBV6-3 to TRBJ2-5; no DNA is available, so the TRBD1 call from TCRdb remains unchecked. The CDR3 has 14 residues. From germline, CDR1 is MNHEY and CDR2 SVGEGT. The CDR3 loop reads CASSEPPAGETQYF.

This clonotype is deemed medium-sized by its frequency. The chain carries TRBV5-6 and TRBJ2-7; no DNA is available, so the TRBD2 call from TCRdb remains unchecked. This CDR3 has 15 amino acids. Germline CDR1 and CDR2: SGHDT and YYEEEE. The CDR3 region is CASSTFSGFTYEQYF. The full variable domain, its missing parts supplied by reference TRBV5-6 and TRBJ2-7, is DAGVTQSPTHLIKTRGQQVTLRCSPKSGHDTVSWYQQALGQGPQFIFQYYEEEERQRGNFPDRFSGHQFPNYSSELNVNALLLGDSALYLCASSTFSGFTYEQYFGPGTRLTVT.

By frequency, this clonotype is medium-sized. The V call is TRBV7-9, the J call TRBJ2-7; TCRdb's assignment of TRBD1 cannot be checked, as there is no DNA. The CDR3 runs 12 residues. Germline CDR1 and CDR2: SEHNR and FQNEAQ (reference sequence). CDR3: CASSLDRDEQYF.

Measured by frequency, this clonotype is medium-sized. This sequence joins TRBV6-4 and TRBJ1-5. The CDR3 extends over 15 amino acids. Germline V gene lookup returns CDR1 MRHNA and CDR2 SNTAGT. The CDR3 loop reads CASSDRRRGDQPQHF.

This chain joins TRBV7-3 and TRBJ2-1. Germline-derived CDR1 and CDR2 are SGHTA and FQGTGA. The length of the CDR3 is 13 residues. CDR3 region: CASSPFRSNEQFF. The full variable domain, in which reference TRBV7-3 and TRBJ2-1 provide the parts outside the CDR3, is GAGVSQTPSNKVTEKGKYVELRCDPISGHTALYWYRQSLGQGPEFLIYFQGTGAADDSGLPNDRFFAVRPEGSVSTLKIQRTERGDSAVYLCASSPFRSNEQFFGPGTRLTVL.

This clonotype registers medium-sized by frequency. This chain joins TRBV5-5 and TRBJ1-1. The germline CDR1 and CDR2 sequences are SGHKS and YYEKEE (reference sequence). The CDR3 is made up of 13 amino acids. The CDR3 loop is CASSLGRNTEAFF.

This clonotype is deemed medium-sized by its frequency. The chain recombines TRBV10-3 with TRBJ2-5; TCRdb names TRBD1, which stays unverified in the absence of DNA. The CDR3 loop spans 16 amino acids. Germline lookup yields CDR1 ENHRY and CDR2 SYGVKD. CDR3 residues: CAISERDRDQVETQYF.

The CDR3: CAISQDQPSGRWIDEQFF. V and J are TRBV6-5 and TRBJ2-1; the TRBD2 assignment by TCRdb is unverifiable without DNA. Germline CDR1 reads MNHEY; CDR2 reads SVGAGI. There are 18 residues in the CDR3.

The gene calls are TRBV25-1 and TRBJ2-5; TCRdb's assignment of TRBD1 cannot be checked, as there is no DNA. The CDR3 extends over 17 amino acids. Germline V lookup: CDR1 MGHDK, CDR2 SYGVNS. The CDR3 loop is CASSEYGGQGIQETQYF.

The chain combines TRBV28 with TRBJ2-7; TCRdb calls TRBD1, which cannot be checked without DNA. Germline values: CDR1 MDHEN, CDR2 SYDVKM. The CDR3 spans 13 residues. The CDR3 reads CASRTGPPYEQYF. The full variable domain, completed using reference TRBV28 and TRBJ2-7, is DVKVTQSSRYLVKRTGEKVFLECVQDMDHENMFWYRQDPGLGLRLIYFSYDVKMKEKGDIPEGYSVSREKKERFSLILESASTNQTSMYLCASRTGPPYEQYFGPGTRLTVT.

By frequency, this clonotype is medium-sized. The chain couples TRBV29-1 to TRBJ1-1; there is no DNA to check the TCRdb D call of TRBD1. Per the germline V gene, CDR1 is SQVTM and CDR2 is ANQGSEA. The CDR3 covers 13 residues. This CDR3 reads CSARTDMNTEAFF. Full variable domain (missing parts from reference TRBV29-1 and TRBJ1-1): SAVISQKPSRDICQRGTSLTIQCQVDSQVTMMFWYRQQPGQSLTLIATANQGSEATYESGFVIDKFPISRPNLTFSTLTVSNMSPEDSSIYLCSARTDMNTEAFFGQGTRLTVV.

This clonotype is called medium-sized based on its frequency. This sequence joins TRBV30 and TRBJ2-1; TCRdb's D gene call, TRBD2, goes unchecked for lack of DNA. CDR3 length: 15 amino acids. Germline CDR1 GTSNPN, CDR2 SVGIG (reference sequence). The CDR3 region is CAWSVPSGSTMKQFF.

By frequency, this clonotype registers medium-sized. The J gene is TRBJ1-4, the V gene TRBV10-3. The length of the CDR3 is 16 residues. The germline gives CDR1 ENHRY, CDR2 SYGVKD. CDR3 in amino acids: CAISERRVATNEKLFF.

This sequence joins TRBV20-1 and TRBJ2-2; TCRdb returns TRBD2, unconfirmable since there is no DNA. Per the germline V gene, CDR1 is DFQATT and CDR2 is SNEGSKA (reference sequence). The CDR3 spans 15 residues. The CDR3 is CSASRWEVNTGELFF.

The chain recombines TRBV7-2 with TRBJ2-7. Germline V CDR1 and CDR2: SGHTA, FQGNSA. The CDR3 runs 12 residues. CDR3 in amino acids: CASSDRSHEQYF.

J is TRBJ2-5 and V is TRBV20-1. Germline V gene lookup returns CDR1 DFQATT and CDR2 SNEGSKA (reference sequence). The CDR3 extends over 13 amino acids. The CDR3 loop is CSARGRTQETQYF.

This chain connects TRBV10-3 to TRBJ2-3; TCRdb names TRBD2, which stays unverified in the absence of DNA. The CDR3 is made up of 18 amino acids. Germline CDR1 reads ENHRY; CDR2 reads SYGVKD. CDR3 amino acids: CAISQQGASGRRTDTQYF.

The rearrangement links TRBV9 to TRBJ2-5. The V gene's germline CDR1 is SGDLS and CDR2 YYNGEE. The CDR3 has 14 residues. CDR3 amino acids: CASSVGPAEETQYF.

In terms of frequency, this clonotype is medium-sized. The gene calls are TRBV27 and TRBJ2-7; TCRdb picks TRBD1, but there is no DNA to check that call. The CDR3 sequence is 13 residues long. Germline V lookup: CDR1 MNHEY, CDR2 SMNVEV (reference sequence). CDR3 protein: CASSPTLYYEQYF.